The 22 T cell receptor beta chains presented below share a single source sample, sequenced in a study of blood T cell repertoires in COVID-19. Libraries were prepared by immunoSEQ multiplex PCR; TCRdb keeps only in-frame clonotypes and omits some of them. The data contain around 160,000 clones, approximately 80% of them singletons. Material: PBMCs or T cells enriched from blood (not recorded which). The receptors were sampled from a man over 45 who had recovered from COVID-19.

The chain uses TRBV18 and TRBJ2-5; D is unresolved. This CDR3 spans 14 amino acids. Germline V CDR1 and CDR2: KGHSH, LQKENI. Deletions cut 3 bases from V and 2 bases from J, with 10 bases between. CDR3 residues: CASSPLNPQETQYF. CDR3 sequence (DNA): TGTGCCAGCTCACCCCTAAACCCACAAGAGACCCAGTACTTC.

This sequence joins TRBV3-1 (or the pseudogene TRBV3-2) and TRBJ1-2; 8 bases are a match to TRBD1. This CDR3 has 13 amino acids. Per the germline V gene, CDR1 is LGHDT and CDR2 is YNNKEL (reference sequence). The V gene end was trimmed by 5 bases and the J gene end by 5 bases; junction bases not matched to a gene: 4. The CDR3 DNA sequence: TGTGCCAGCAGCTCGCGGACAGGGTATGGCTACACCTTC. Translation: CASSSRTGYGYTF.

The V gene is TRBV15, the J gene TRBJ1-6; 9 bases line up with TRBD1. The CDR3 length is 15 residues. The ends lost 4 bases at V and 7 bases at J; junction bases unmatched: 5. The V gene's germline CDR1 is LNHNV and CDR2 YYDKDF (reference sequence). Here the CDR3 DNA reads TGTGCCACCAGCAAAACAGGGGGCGGAAATTCACCCCTCCACTTT. This encodes CATSKTGGGNSPLHF.

The chain links TRBV27 to TRBJ1-6; the D is unclear. CDR1 is MNHEY and CDR2 is SMNVEV in the germline V gene (reference sequence). Trimming removed 8 bases from V and 14 bases from J, with 22 bases in between. The length of the CDR3 is 14 residues. The CDR3 DNA reads TGTGCCAGCCATTCACCCGGCCTGACGGGAGCCCTCCACTTT. It yields the protein CASHSPGLTGALHF.

The chain carries TRBV5-1 and TRBJ2-5, with 10 nucleotides matching TRBD1. Per germline, CDR1 SGHRS and CDR2 YFSETQ. This CDR3 region has 16 residues. After removal of 2 bases from V and 1 base from J, the junction contained 5 bases not matched to a gene. The CDR3 DNA reads as TGCGCCAGCAGCTTAGGGACAGGGGCTATCCAAGAGACCCAGTACTTC. It encodes CASSLGTGAIQETQYF.

V and J are TRBV5-1 and TRBJ1-4, with D possibly matching TRBD1 (5 bases). Per the germline V gene, CDR1 is SGHRS and CDR2 is YFSETQ. Trimming shortened V by 2 bases and J by 4 bases, and 9 bases separated the two germline ends. The CDR3 is made up of 14 amino acids. The CDR3 DNA follows: TGCGCCAGCAGCTTAAACAGGATTAATGAAAAACTGTTTTTT. Its translation is CASSLNRINEKLFF.

The chain links TRBV28 to TRBJ2-7, with TRBD1 matching 10 bases. J gave up 3 bases and V 4 bases, and 0 bases lay outside the gene matches. From germline, CDR1 is MDHEN and CDR2 SYDVKM. The CDR3 has 13 amino acids. CDR3 sequence (DNA): TGTGCCAGCAGTTGGACAGGGGGCTACGAGCAGTACTTC. Its translation is CASSWTGGYEQYF.

The chain carries TRBV7-9 and TRBJ2-2; maybe TRBD2 (5 bases). The germline gives CDR1 SEHNR, CDR2 FQNEAQ (reference sequence). This CDR3 has 14 amino acids. V was cut by 3 bases and J by 4 bases, with 9 bases left in between. Here the CDR3 reads CASSFVGSTGELFF. The CDR3 nucleotides read TGTGCCAGCAGCTTCGTGGGGAGCACCGGGGAGCTGTTTTTT.

V usage is TRBV19 and J usage is TRBJ1-2; possible D gene TRBD1, 5 bases. The germline CDR1 and CDR2 sequences are LNHDA and SQIVND (reference sequence). Trimming stripped 4 bases from V and 2 bases from J, with 11 bases between. This CDR3 region has 14 residues. CDR3 bases: TGTGCCAGTAGTAGCCCGGGGGACAACTATGGCTACACCTTC. Translation: CASSSPGDNYGYTF.

This clone was observed many times. The genes are TRBV24-1 and TRBJ2-7; D is perhaps TRBD2 (5 bases). Trimming left V 2 bases short and J 8 bases short, with 15 bases between. The CDR3 spans 14 residues. Germline CDR1 and CDR2: KGHDR and SFDVKD. DNA of the CDR3: TGTGCCACCAGTGATTCGCGGGCCCCCTGGAAGCAGTACTTC. This codes for CATSDSRAPWKQYF.

This clone was found a few times. The chain combines TRBV7-6 with TRBJ1-4; 7 bases map to TRBD1. The germline V gene encodes CDR1 SGHVS and CDR2 FNYEAQ. The trim removed 5 bases at V and 4 bases at J, leaving 7 bases unmatched. The CDR3 has 15 amino acids. The CDR3: CASSPGTDNNEKLFF. CDR3 sequence (DNA): TGTGCCAGCAGCCCCGGGACAGATAATAATGAAAAACTGTTTTTT.

The V gene is TRBV12-2, the J gene TRBJ2-1; the table's D call, TRBD1, was not checked against the DNA. TRBV12-2 constitutes a pseudogene. This CDR3 spans 19 amino acids. CDR3 nucleotides: TGTGCAAGTCGCCCCCAAGGGGCTACAGGGCGGAGCTCCTACAATGAGCAGTTCTTC. This codes for CASRPQGATGRSSYNEQFF.

The chain recombines TRBV28 with TRBJ1-5; 8 positions match TRBD1. The CDR3 runs to 15 residues. Germline V gene lookup returns CDR1 MDHEN and CDR2 SYDVKM. V shed 5 bases and J 5 bases; nucleotides not matched to a gene: 8. DNA for the CDR3: TGTGCCAGCAGTCCCTGGGCAGGGGGCGATCAGCCCCAGCATTTT. Protein sequence: CASSPWAGGDQPQHF. The whole variable domain, filled in from reference TRBV28 and TRBJ1-5, reads DVKVTQSSRYLVKRTGEKVFLECVQDMDHENMFWYRQDPGLGLRLIYFSYDVKMKEKGDIPEGYSVSREKKERFSLILESASTNQTSMYLCASSPWAGGDQPQHFGDGTRLSIL.

The chain recombines TRBV3-1 (or the pseudogene TRBV3-2) with TRBJ1-2; D perhaps matches TRBD1 (5 bases). V was shortened by 0 bases and J by 5 bases, with 13 bases between the two germline ends. In germline, CDR1 is LGHDT, CDR2 YNNKEL (reference sequence). This CDR3 spans 15 amino acids. The CDR3 sequence: CASSQDPRVEYGYTF. CDR3 sequence (DNA): TGTGCCAGCAGCCAAGATCCCAGGGTGGAGTATGGCTACACCTTC.

This chain uses TRBV5-1 with TRBJ2-7, with a possible D match to TRBD1 (5 bases). V was trimmed by 0 bases and J by 2 bases, leaving 12 bases between them. Germline V gives CDR1 SGHRS, CDR2 YFSETQ. The CDR3 spans 15 residues. CDR3 in DNA: TGCGCCAGCAGCTTGGTATCCAGGGCCCCCTACGAGCAGTACTTC. Translation gives CASSLVSRAPYEQYF.

The CDR3 sequence: CASSSRDRGLNTEAFF. The CDR3 nucleotides read TGTGCCAGTAGTTCAAGGGACAGGGGGCTGAACACTGAAGCTTTCTTT. This sequence joins TRBV19 and TRBJ1-1; TRBD1 aligns across 12 bases. The V and J ends lost 5 bases and 0 bases, in that order; junction bases with no gene match: 4. The CDR3 has 16 residues. In germline, CDR1 is LNHDA, CDR2 SQIVND (reference sequence).

The rearrangement links TRBV28 to TRBJ1-1, with D unresolved. With 6 bases removed from V and 1 base from J, the gap between germline ends came to 12 bases. The CDR3 extends over 14 amino acids. CDR1 and CDR2 from the germline V gene are MDHEN and SYDVKM. The CDR3 DNA sequence: TGTGCCAGCAGCCGGGATAACGAGAACACTGAAGCTTTCTTT. It translates to CASSRDNENTEAFF.

This clone has a handful of counts. V gene TRBV3-1 (or the pseudogene TRBV3-2) combines with J gene TRBJ2-2; 10 nucleotides line up with TRBD2. Germline CDR1 is LGHDT and CDR2 is YNNKEL (reference sequence). Trimming removed 2 bases from V and 5 bases from J; junction bases left unmatched: 8. The CDR3 contains 17 residues. The CDR3 spells CASSQPSLAGITGELFF. The CDR3 coding sequence is TGTGCCAGCAGCCAACCGTCACTAGCGGGGATAACCGGGGAGCTGTTTTTT.

The chain is built from TRBV28 and TRBJ1-2; no reliable D call. Trimming took 6 bases from V and 2 from J, leaving 7 bases between them. The germline gives CDR1 MDHEN, CDR2 SYDVKM. CDR3 length: 12 amino acids. The CDR3 is CASRGANYGYTF. CDR3 DNA: TGTGCCAGCAGAGGAGCCAACTATGGCTACACCTTC.

The chain recombines TRBV7-9 with TRBJ2-4, with 14 bases that match TRBD2. V lost 0 bases and J lost 0; bases outside the gene matches: 4. This CDR3 is 19 amino acids long. In germline, CDR1 is SEHNR, CDR2 FQNEAQ (reference sequence). The CDR3 nucleotides are TGTGCCAGCAGCTTAGCCGGGACTAGCGGGGGATCAGCCAAAAACATTCAGTACTTC. This gives the protein CASSLAGTSGGSAKNIQYF.

There are a few counts of this clone. This sequence joins TRBV7-9 and TRBJ2-7, with D possibly matching TRBD1 (5 bases). The V end was cut by 3 bases, the J end by 5 bases, with 8 bases between. Germline CDR1 SEHNR, CDR2 FQNEAQ (reference sequence). This CDR3 is built from 12 residues. CDR3 DNA: TGTGCCAGCAGCTTCGACAGCGACGAGCAGTACTTC. This sequence encodes CASSFDSDEQYF.

The V gene is TRBV14, the J gene TRBJ2-7, with TRBD1 identical over 7 bases. The CDR3 is made up of 14 amino acids. Trimming removed 1 base from V and 6 bases from J; junction bases left unmatched: 6. The germline V gene encodes CDR1 SGHDN and CDR2 FVKESK. The CDR3 here is CASSQGTGVLEQYF. The CDR3 DNA follows: TGTGCCAGCAGCCAAGGAACAGGGGTCCTCGAGCAGTACTTC. Full variable domain (rest looked up from reference TRBV14 and TRBJ2-7): EAGVTQFPSHSVIEKGQTVTLRCDPISGHDNLYWYRRVMGKEIKFLLHFVKESKQDESGMPNNRFLAERTGGTYSTLKVQPAELEDSGVYFCASSQGTGVLEQYFGPGTRLTVT.